The rows below give T cell receptor beta chains drawn from one sample of a study of blood T cell repertoires in COVID-19. The protocol was immunoSEQ multiplex PCR, while the TCRdb copy is restricted to in-frame clones and leaves out a portion. The data hold around 60,000 clones, with about three quarters observed a single time. The sample consisted of peripheral blood. These receptors were obtained from a young man with COVID-19, enrolled during active disease. Both conserved end residues are trimmed from each CDR3. Fields, in order: clone size, V gene, D gene, CDR3 protein. The D gene is left open where the match is weak. Some rows have no size entry. The others give once, few or many, or a class for an expanded clone.

>few|TRBV6-1|TRBD1
ASSGSDRAQPQH
>.|TRBV7-9|.
ASSSGTPNEQF
>.|TRBV7-9|.
ASSLDVGGLTDTQY
>.|TRBV6-2/TRBV6-3|.
ASSIGGGYGYT
>.|TRBV19|.
ASSSSLQGRDTQY
>.|TRBV6-2/TRBV6-3|TRBD2
ASSYSKGGLHIQY
>.|TRBV30|TRBD1
AWSAGRTGDYGYT
>.|TRBV15|.
ATSRQSSYEQY
>.|TRBV11-3|.
ASSLESYEQY
>.|TRBV12-3/TRBV12-4|.
ASSLPQGTQY
>.|TRBV5-6|TRBD1
ASSPGTGLPKETQY
>.|TRBV5-1|.
ASSLDIIYEQY
>.|TRBV10-3|.
AIRAGANTEAF
>.|TRBV4-3|.
ASSQDVRGGSTEAF
>.|TRBV13|TRBD1
ASSERQGGDEKLF
>.|TRBV4-1|.
ASSQSDRDEKLF
>.|TRBV18|.
ASSPSSYEQY
>.|TRBV7-6|.
ASSLGIQAPGAYEQY
>few|TRBV21-1|.
ASRQGYTDTQY
>.|TRBV6-5|.
ASTTWGTGHEQY
>.|TRBV28|.
ASTSNEKLF
>.|TRBV27|.
ASSPLSLRPSTDTQY
>.|TRBV5-4|TRBD1
ASSFRQGGVYEQY
>.|TRBV25-1|TRBD1
ASSESTGTQETQY
>.|TRBV18|.
ASSEIQGNTEAF
>.|TRBV4-1|.
ASSQVMVGGFNTEAF
>.|TRBV11-3|TRBD2
ASSLGVTSGTSDTQY
>few|TRBV7-2|TRBD2
ASSSQAGGPRTQY
>.|TRBV3-1/TRBV3-2|.
ASSQTVTVTGELF
>.|TRBV4-1|.
ASSQVGESNQPQH
>.|TRBV27|.
ASSFGGLDGYT
>.|TRBV6-5|.
ASSTYREYEQY
>.|TRBV30|TRBD1
AWTPARGLGRNEQF
>.|TRBV2|.
ASSEGTVYGYT
>.|TRBV4-1|.
ASSHPAGAEGTDTQY
>once|TRBV27|.
ASSLTASNQPQH
>few|TRBV7-6|.
ASSLKSGGRFYEQY
>.|TRBV7-8|TRBD1
ASSLFYIFGTENTGELF
>few|TRBV2|TRBD1
ASRWRDSNSPLH
>.|TRBV6-5|.
ASYTPGTEAF
>hyperexpanded|TRBV14|TRBD1
ASSPDRVYAF
>.|TRBV11-2|TRBD2
ASSLELASGRAYNEQF
>.|TRBV29-1|TRBD2
SVGLAGGQETQY
>.|TRBV11-2|TRBD1
ASSLTGVGTEAF
>.|TRBV3-1/TRBV3-2|.
ASSWGRVAEYEQY
>.|TRBV7-2|.
ASSLAGVGGSGYGYT
>few|TRBV27|TRBD1
ASSRGQLGQPQH
>.|TRBV20-1|.
SATPRDTQY
>.|TRBV11-2|TRBD2
ASSSRGASGGPNEQF
>.|TRBV4-1|TRBD2
ASSLSGTAGELF
>.|TRBV6-1|.
ASSEDSSGANVLT
>.|TRBV7-2|.
ASSLAEGFYEQY
>.|TRBV28|.
ASSLVYVGEKLF
>.|TRBV24-1|TRBD1
ATSGGRSYNEQF